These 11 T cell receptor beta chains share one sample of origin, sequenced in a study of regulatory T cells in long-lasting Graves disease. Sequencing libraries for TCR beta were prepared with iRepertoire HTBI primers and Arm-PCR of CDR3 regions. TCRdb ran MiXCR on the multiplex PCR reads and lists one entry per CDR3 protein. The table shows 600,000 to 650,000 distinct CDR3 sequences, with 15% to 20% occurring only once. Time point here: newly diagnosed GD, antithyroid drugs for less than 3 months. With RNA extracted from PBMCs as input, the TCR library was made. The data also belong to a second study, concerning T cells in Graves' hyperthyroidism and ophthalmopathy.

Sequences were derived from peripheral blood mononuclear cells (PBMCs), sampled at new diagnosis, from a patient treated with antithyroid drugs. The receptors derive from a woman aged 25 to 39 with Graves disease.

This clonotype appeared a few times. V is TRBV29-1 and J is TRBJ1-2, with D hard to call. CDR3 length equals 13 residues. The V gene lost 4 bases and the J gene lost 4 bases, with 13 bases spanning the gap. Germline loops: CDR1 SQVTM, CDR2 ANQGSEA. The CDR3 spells CSVGSPTIYGYTF. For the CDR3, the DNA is TGCAGCGTTGGTTCCCCGACAATCTATGGCTACACCTTC.

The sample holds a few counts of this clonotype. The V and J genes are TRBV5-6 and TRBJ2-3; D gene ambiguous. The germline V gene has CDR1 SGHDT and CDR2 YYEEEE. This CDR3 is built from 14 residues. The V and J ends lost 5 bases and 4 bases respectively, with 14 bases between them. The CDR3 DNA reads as TGTGCCAGCAGTCCGCTTAGTGGCCCAGATACGCAGTATTTT. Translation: CASSPLSGPDTQYF.

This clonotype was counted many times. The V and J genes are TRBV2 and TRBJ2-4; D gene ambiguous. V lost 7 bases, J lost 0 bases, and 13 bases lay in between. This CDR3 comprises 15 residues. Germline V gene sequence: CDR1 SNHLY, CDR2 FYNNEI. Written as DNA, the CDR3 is TGTGCCAGCAAATTCGACCGATTAGCCAAAAACATTCAGTACTTC. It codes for CASKFDRLAKNIQYF.

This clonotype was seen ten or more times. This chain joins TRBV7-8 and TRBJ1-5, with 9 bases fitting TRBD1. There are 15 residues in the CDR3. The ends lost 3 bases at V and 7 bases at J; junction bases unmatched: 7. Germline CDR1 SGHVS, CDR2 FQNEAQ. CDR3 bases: TGTGCCAGCAGCTTGCCGGGACAGGGACACCAGCCCCAGCATTTT. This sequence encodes CASSLPGQGHQPQHF.

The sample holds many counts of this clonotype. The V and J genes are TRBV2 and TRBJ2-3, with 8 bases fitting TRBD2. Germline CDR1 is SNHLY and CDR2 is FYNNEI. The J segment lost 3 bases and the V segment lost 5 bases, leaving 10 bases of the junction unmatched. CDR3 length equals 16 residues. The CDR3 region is CASSRLSGRATDTQYF. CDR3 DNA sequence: TGTGCCAGCAGTCGCCTGAGCGGGAGAGCAACAGATACGCAGTATTTT.

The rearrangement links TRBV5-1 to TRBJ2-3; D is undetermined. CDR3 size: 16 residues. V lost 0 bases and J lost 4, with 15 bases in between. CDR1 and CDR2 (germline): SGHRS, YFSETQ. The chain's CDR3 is CASSLEAVGGADTQYF. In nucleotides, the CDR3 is TGCGCCAGCAGCTTGGAGGCAGTCGGCGGCGCAGATACGCAGTATTTT.

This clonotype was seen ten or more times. CDR3 amino acids: CASSLLAGDTQYF. In nucleotides, the CDR3 is TGTGCCAGCAGTTTGCTAGCTGGGGATACGCAGTATTTT. The chain uses TRBV7-2 and TRBJ2-3, with D possibly being TRBD2 (5 bases). Trimming removed 6 bases at V and 6 bases at J, with 13 bases between. The V gene's germline CDR1 is SGHTA and CDR2 FQGNSA. The CDR3 contains 13 residues.

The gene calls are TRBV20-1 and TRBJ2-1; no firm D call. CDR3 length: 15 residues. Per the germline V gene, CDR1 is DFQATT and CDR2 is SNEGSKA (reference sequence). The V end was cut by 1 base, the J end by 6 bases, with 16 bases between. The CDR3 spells CSARGGFPGSNEQFF. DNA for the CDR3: TGCAGTGCTAGAGGTGGGTTTCCCGGCAGCAATGAGCAGTTCTTC.

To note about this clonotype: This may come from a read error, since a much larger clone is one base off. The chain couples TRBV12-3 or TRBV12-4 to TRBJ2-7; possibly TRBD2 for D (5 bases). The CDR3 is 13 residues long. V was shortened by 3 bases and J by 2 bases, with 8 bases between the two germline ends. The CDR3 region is CASSFFGAYEQYF. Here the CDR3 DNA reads TGTGCCAGCAGTTTCTTCGGGGCCTACGAGCAGTACTTC.

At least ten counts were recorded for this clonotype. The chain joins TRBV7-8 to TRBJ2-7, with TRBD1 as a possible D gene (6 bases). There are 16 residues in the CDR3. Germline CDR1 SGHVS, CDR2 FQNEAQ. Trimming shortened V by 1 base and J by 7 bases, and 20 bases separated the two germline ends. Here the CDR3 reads CASSLVGDRGIKEQYF. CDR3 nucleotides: TGTGCCAGCAGCTTAGTGGGGGATAGGGGGATTAAAGAGCAGTACTTC.

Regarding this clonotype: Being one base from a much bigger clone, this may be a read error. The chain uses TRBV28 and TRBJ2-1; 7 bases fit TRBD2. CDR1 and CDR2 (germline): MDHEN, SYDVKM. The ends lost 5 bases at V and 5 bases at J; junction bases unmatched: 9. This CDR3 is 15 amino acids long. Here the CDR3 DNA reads TGTGCCAGCAGTCGCAGGAGCGGGGAAGACAATGAGCAGTTCTTC. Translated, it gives CASSRRSGEDNEQFF. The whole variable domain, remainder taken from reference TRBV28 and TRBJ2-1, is DVKVTQSSRYLVKRTGEKVFLECVQDMDHENMFWYRQDPGLGLRLIYFSYDVKMKEKGDIPEGYSVSREKKERFSLILESASTNQTSMYLCASSRRSGEDNEQFFGPGTRLTVL.